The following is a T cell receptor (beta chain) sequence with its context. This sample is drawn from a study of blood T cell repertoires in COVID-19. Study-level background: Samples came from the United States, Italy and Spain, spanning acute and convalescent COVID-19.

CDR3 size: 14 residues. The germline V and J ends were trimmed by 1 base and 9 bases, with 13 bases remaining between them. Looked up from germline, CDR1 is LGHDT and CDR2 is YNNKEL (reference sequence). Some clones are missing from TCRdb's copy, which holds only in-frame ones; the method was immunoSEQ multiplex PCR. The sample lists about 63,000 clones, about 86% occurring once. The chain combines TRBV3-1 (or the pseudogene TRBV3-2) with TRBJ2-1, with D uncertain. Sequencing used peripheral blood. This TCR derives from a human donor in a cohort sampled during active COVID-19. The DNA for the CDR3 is TGTGCCAGCAGCCAAGTGTCGGAGTCCAGTGAGCAGTTCTTC. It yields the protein CASSQVSESSEQFF.